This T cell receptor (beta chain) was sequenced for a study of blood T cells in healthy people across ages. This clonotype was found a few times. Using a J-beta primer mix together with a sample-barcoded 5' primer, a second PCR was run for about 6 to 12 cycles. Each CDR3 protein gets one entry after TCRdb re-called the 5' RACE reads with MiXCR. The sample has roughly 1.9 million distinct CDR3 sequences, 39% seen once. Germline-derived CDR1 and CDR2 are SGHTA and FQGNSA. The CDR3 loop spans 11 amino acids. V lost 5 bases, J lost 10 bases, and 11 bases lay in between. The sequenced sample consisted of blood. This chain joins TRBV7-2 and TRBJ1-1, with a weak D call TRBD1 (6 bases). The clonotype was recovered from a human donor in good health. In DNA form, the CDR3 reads TGTGCCAGCAGCCACAGGGCCCCAGCTTTCTTT. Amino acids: CASSHRAPAFF. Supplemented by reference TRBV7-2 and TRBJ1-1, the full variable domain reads GAGVSQSPSNKVTEKGKDVELRCDPISGHTALYWYRQSLGQGLEFLIYFQGNSAPDKSGLPSDRFSAERTGGSVSTLTIQRTQQEDSAVYLCASSHRAPAFFGQGTRLTVV.